Each of the 8 T cell receptor beta chains below was sequenced from the same sample in a study of blood T cells in healthy people across ages. Then a second PCR, running about 6 to 12 cycles, was carried out with a sample-barcoded 5' primer and a J-beta primer mix. TCRdb used MiXCR to reprocess the 5' RACE reads, holding one entry per CDR3 protein. The repertoire includes 1,500,000 or so distinct CDR3 sequences, approximately 63% of them detected once, and about 6.7% sits in the top ten. Specimen: blood. These receptors all stem from a man between 18 and 29 years old in good health.

This sequence joins TRBV7-2 and TRBJ2-4; possibly TRBD2 for D (5 bases). The end of the DNA is better explained by TRBJ2-7, so the J call may be wrong. Germline CDR1 SGHTA, CDR2 FQGNSA. This CDR3 region has 13 residues. CDR3 loop: CASSSLAKYEQYF. For the CDR3, the DNA is TGTGCCAGCAGCTCCCTAGCTAAGTACGAGCAGTACTTC.

The chain joins TRBV3-1 to TRBJ1-2; D ambiguous. V lost 0 bases and J 4 bases, leaving 6 bases between the germline ends. CDR3 length: 13 residues. Looked up from germline, CDR1 is LGHDT and CDR2 is YNNKEL (reference sequence). CDR3 coding DNA: TGTGCCAGCAGCCAAGAATTGTCCTATGGCTACACCTTC. It codes for CASSQELSYGYTF.

The chain joins TRBV12-3 or TRBV12-4 to TRBJ2-2, with D possibly being TRBD2 (6 bases). V dropped 7 bases and J dropped 6 bases, with 9 bases sitting between them. This CDR3 is 12 amino acids long. This CDR3 is CASNWGAGELFF. Here the CDR3 DNA reads TGTGCCAGCAATTGGGGGGCCGGGGAGCTGTTTTTT.

This clonotype was recorded a few times. This chain connects TRBV29-1 to TRBJ2-7, with TRBD1 as a possible D gene (6 bases). CDR1 is SQVTM, CDR2 ANQGSEA, per germline. The CDR3 runs to 12 residues. The V and J ends lost 7 bases and 7 bases respectively, with 17 bases between them. The CDR3 DNA is TGCAGCGCCGTACACAGGGCGAGGGAGCAGTACTTC. It translates to CSAVHRAREQYF.

The chain couples TRBV20-1 to TRBJ2-7; D is unclear. Germline V lookup: CDR1 DFQATT, CDR2 SNEGSKA (reference sequence). Trimming shortened V by 1 base and J by 4 bases, and 11 bases separated the two germline ends. The CDR3 extends over 13 amino acids. The CDR3 DNA reads TGCAGTGCTAGAGTTACAGAGAAGTACGAGCAGTACTTC. Amino acid sequence: CSARVTEKYEQYF.

The chain uses TRBV6-6 and TRBJ2-2, with TRBD1 identical over 7 bases. The germline CDR1 and CDR2 sequences are MNHNY and SVGAGI (reference sequence). V shed 6 bases, J shed 4 bases, and the junction held 8 bases outside the gene matches. The CDR3 length is 15 residues. The CDR3 protein is CASRIETGSTGELFF. CDR3 DNA: TGTGCCAGCAGAATCGAGACAGGGTCCACCGGGGAGCTGTTTTTT.

This clonotype was counted a few times. The chain joins TRBV4-1 to TRBJ1-2; TRBD1 agrees at 8 bases. This CDR3 has 13 residues. Losses at the gene ends were 7 bases for V and 5 bases for J; bases not matched to a gene: 6. In germline, CDR1 is MGHRA, CDR2 YSYEKL. CDR3 amino acids: CASMDREAYGYTF. In DNA, the CDR3 is TGCGCCAGCATGGACAGGGAGGCGTATGGCTACACCTTC.

This clonotype was seen more than once but under ten times. This chain links TRBV20-1 with TRBJ2-1, with D perhaps matching TRBD2 (5 bases). Germline V gene data show CDR1 as DFQATT and CDR2 as SNEGSKA (reference sequence). The V end was cut by 5 bases, the J end by 7 bases, with 9 bases between. The CDR3 loop spans 11 amino acids. CDR3 DNA: TGCAGTGCTTATAGCGAGAATGAGCAGTTCTTC. Translated: CSAYSENEQFF.